This T cell receptor beta chain was sequenced during a study of T-cell reconstitution after alpha-beta-depleted transplantation in children. The CDR3 extends over 15 amino acids. Trimming shortened V by 3 bases and J by 0 bases, and 12 bases separated the two germline ends. Findings of the study overall: Hyperexpanded clones declined; after one year, newly produced T cells mostly supplied diversity. Several patients had high TCRbeta diversity at day 60; it came from surviving recipient T cells and thymic progenitors.

Unique molecular identifiers were incorporated into the prepared TCRbeta library. TCRdb analysed the PCR reads with MiXCR anew, one entry per CDR3 protein. The repertoire includes around 80,000 distinct CDR3 sequences, roughly 18% of them detected once, and 45% to 55% sits in the top ten. Concerning this clonotype itself: Its antigen is unknown.

This rearrangement joins TRBV12-3 or TRBV12-4 to TRBJ2-7; TRBD1 might be the D (6 bases). The source was PBMCs, mostly from graft donor cells, collected 360 days after TCRalphabeta/CD19-depleted stem cell transplant. This clonotype was obtained from a male patient between 2 and 15 years old who had a stem cell transplant for acute lymphoblastic leukemia, so the T cells may come from the graft donor. The CDR3: CASSFRAGDSYEQYF. In DNA, the CDR3 is TGTGCCAGCAGTTTCCGCGCAGGGGACTCCTACGAGCAGTACTTC.